This T cell receptor beta chain was recorded in a study of cytomegalovirus exposure and HLA in healthy donors. Primers included in the PCR were 60 Vbeta and 13 Jbeta primers. This table comes from immunoSEQ multiplex PCR, and its TCRdb copy is limited to in-frame clones, with some not included. The table lists around 160,000 clones, roughly 74% of them singletons. There are 15 residues in the CDR3. Trimming removed 1 base at V and 0 bases at J, with 10 bases between. Per the germline V gene, CDR1 is GTSNPN and CDR2 is SVGIG (reference sequence). This clonotype was sampled from a male donor in good health and CMV-seronegative. The J gene is TRBJ2-1, the V gene TRBV30; TRBD1 might be the D (6 bases). The source material was PBMCs. The CDR3 region is CAWSGRGGSYNEQFF. The CDR3 nucleotides are TGTGCCTGGAGTGGTCGAGGGGGCTCCTACAATGAGCAGTTCTTC.